These 5 T cell receptor beta chains were sequenced from one sample in a study of blood T cell repertoires in COVID-19. Data came from immunoSEQ multiplex PCR; TCRdb stores just in-frame clones and leaves some out. The sample lists 120,000 or so clones, roughly 90% occurring once. The sequenced sample consisted of peripheral blood. The receptors were sampled from a woman of 80 years or more with acute or convalescent COVID-19.

The chain has TRBV3-1 (or the pseudogene TRBV3-2) and TRBJ1-2; TRBD1 matches at 10 bases. The CDR3 extends over 16 amino acids. Germline lookup yields CDR1 LGHDT and CDR2 YNNKEL (reference sequence). Trimming cost V 5 bases and J 7 bases; bases outside gene matches: 13. CDR3 coding DNA: TGTGCCAGCAGCTCGGGACAGGGGTTGAAGGAAGGTGGCTACACCTTC. This translates into CASSSGQGLKEGGYTF.

The chain has TRBV5-4 and TRBJ2-4; 8 nucleotides agree with TRBD1. CDR1 is SGHNT, CDR2 YYREEE, per germline (reference sequence). The CDR3 length is 14 residues. The J segment lost 4 bases and the V segment lost 3 bases, leaving 3 bases of the junction unmatched. The CDR3, as DNA: TGTGCCAGCAGCTCTCGGACAGGGAAAAACATTCAGTACTTC. This codes for CASSSRTGKNIQYF.

The chain couples TRBV12-3 or TRBV12-4 to TRBJ1-6; no firm D call. With 6 bases removed from V and 8 bases from J, the gap between germline ends came to 8 bases. This CDR3 comprises 12 residues. For the CDR3, the DNA is TGTGCCAGCAGCCCGGGATATTCACCCCTCCACTTT. It encodes CASSPGYSPLHF.

The gene calls are TRBV7-9 and TRBJ1-6; 9 bases map to TRBD1. Germline lookup yields CDR1 SEHNR and CDR2 FQNEAQ (reference sequence). Unmatched junction bases numbered 9, after V lost 5 bases and J lost 10 bases. The CDR3 is 15 residues long. CDR3 loop: CASSPGTGLSSPLHF. The CDR3 region has the DNA TGTGCCAGCAGCCCCGGGACAGGGTTGAGCTCACCCCTCCACTTT.

The CDR3 DNA is TGTGCCAGCAGTTTAACCCAGGGGTATTTGGAGACCCAGTACTTC. The encoded protein is CASSLTQGYLETQYF. V usage is TRBV7-2 and J usage is TRBJ2-5, with D possibly being TRBD1 (6 bases). There are 15 residues in the CDR3. V was shortened by 6 bases and J by 5 bases, with 19 bases between the two germline ends. In germline, CDR1 is SGHTA, CDR2 FQGNSA.